Only a few counts were recorded for the clone carrying this T cell receptor (beta chain). Its antigen remains unidentified. This specimen comes from a study of early T cells in non-severe SARS-CoV-2 infection. Study overall: Bulk RNA taken from unsorted whole blood was sequenced, leaving chains unpaired.

The germline CDR1 and CDR2 sequences are SGHTA and FQGNSA. V shed 1 base, J shed 5 bases, and the junction held 4 bases outside the gene matches. This CDR3 spans 15 amino acids. Overall study findings and caveats: Reliance on VDJdb matching favored anti-spike CD8 responses; private and CD4 specificities were missed.

Attached unique molecular identifiers marked individual cDNA molecules. From the 5' RACE reads, TCRdb called clonotypes with MiXCR, one entry per CDR3 protein. The sample yields 70,000 or so distinct CDR3 sequences, roughly 13% seen once. The sequence was obtained from an adult who was a healthcare worker with PCR-confirmed SARS-CoV-2 infection or an uninfected control (not recorded which). The chain is built from TRBV7-2 and TRBJ1-4; 7 positions agree with TRBD1. Sequencing used whole blood. The CDR3 loop is CASSLVNRGNEKLFF. Written as DNA, the CDR3 is TGTGCCAGCAGCTTAGTGAACAGGGGCAATGAAAAACTGTTTTTT.